Given below is one T cell receptor beta chain in context. Its antigen is still unknown. No quality values exist for individual bases; no much larger clone is one base distant. The source of the sample is a study of T cells in localized non-small cell lung cancer (dated by TCRdb to the early 2020s). General notes on the study: T cell repertoires of some 240 early-stage NSCLC patients were analyzed, with tumors being compared against uninvolved tumor-adjacent lungs. Of the NSCLC patients, over 120 were male and about a hundred were female, and the mean age was approximately 66 years. The cohort consisted of 236 treatment-naive NSCLC patients whose localized lung tumors had been resected.

The full study reports these points: Higher T cell density in blood was associated with longer overall survival, whereas higher clonality in adjacent lung was associated with shorter survival. Uninvolved tumor-adjacent lung showed the highest T cell clonality, higher than tumor, which suggests more focused antigenic responses in the uninvolved tumor-adjacent lung. Because multi-region tumor sequencing was not performed, intratumor heterogeneity could not be ruled out. A median of approximately 50 of the top 100 tumor clones turned up in the paired uninvolved adjacent lung, and around 27 of those clones also ranked among the top 100 of that same adjacent lung. Since the design was exploratory, TCR variables were selected using unadjusted p-values with no false-discovery rate correction.

TCR beta CDR3 regions were sequenced from DNA using the immunoSEQ Assay. Per the authors' processing: T cell density was computed as TCR beta template counts normalized to usable DNA estimated by amplifying housekeeping genes. The preseqR package was used to estimate richness by extrapolating to 400,000 templates for PBMC samples and to 120,000 templates for tissue samples. Clonality was taken to be one minus Pielou's evenness. Differential abundance testing on productive amino-acid clonotypes, with a minimum total count of 5 and an alpha of 0.1, was used to identify tissue-enriched TCRs. The Jaccard Index and the Morisita Overlap Index were used to measure how much the repertoires overlapped between compartments. GLIPH grouped TCR beta CDR3s together with public tetramer-defined viral CDR3s, and a viral motif had to include at least three viral sequences and also show V-gene enrichment. TCRdb mirrors the immuneACCESS table, restricted to in-frame sequences. Some clones are absent from its copies; in checked studies, under half trace to an unresolved V gene, and the reason for the others is unknown. Clone size and V and J calls were adopted from that table, with D and trimming inferred from the DNA. In this sample the table shows about 59,000 clones, approximately 90% of which occur a single time. The ten largest account for 22% of the sample.

At diagnosis, tumor, uninvolved tumor-adjacent lung and peripheral blood were collected and then preserved as a mix of FFPE and fresh-frozen material. Blood samples were analyzed as peripheral blood mononuclear cells for TCR repertoire profiling. The clonotype originates from a man between 40 and 69 years old with stage I squamous cell lung carcinoma. Sequenced material: peripheral blood, taken before any cancer treatment.

The CDR3 protein is CASSVGQQTNEKLFF. The nucleotides are TGTGCCAGCAGCGTAGGACAACAGACTAATGAAAAACTGTTTTTT. The chain links TRBV9 with TRBJ1-4; the D gene cannot be resolved reliably. Measured from the cysteine to the phenylalanine, the CDR3 is 15 residues long. The only DNA kept is the CDR3, 45 bases in frame from the first base. From the germline V gene, CDR1 is SGDLS and CDR2 is YYNGEE. V is pared back by 0 bases and J by 2 bases, with 8 bases lying between the germline termini.